This T cell receptor beta chain was observed in a study of OX40 agonist ivuxolimab in advanced cancers. About the full investigation: Ivuxolimab was a fully human IgG2 agonistic monoclonal antibody targeting the costimulatory receptor OX40 (CD134). In the dose-escalation cohort, 75% to 90% of patients were male, and the mean age was approximately 60 years with a range of roughly 23 to 79. The paper covers the monotherapy dose-escalation part of the phase I ivuxolimab trial, which included N = 52 patients. Intravenous ivuxolimab was administered to patients every 2 weeks at six dose levels: 0.01, 0.1, 0.3, 1.5, 3 and 10 mg/kg. Three dose-escalation patients achieved partial responses, one with hepatocellular carcinoma and two with cutaneous melanoma. Peripheral TCRbeta sequencing was intended to test whether TCR sequence diversity was altered and clonal T-cell expansion was caused by ivuxolimab. Of the 50 to 55 dose-escalation patients, hepatocellular carcinoma was present in approximately 20, melanoma in around 15, renal cell carcinoma in 9 and head and neck cancer in 9. Patients were allowed to have had prior anti-PD-1, anti-PD-L1 or anti-CTLA-4 therapy, and around 40% of the dose-escalation patients had previously received checkpoint inhibitors.

Patients with autoimmune disease history or receiving systemic immunosuppression were excluded from the trial. Peripheral blood for TCR sequencing was collected from all dose cohorts at baseline, on cycle 4 day 1, and on cycle 7 day 1. The samples were taken from a phase I, first-in-human, multicenter, open-label dose-escalation trial of ivuxolimab. Adults with locally advanced or metastatic head and neck squamous cell, hepatocellular, melanoma or renal cell carcinoma were enrolled in the trial. Before TCR sequencing, CD4+ T cells and CD8+ T cells were sorted from peripheral blood as separate populations. The paper as a whole reports these results and caveats: At doses from 0.1 to 3.0 mg/kg, clonal expansion was seen in both CD4+ and CD8+ blood T cells between baseline and week 6. In the 0.1-3.0 mg/kg groups, partial responders had among the lowest normalized peripheral clonal expansion, particularly in CD8+ T cells. After ivuxolimab, more expanded clones were found on average in CD8+ T cells than in CD4+ T cells. Low levels of normalized T-cell clonal expansion were also seen in some patients who did not respond. The antigen specificity of the clonally expanded peripheral T cells was not determined.

This clone was seen a single time. Its antigen target is currently unknown. No base-level quality is on record; no much larger clone is a single base apart. To sequence the TCRbeta CDR3 region, genomic DNA was isolated from the sorted cells. The immunoSEQ Assay was used for sequencing of TCRbeta CDR3 regions. This immuneACCESS table, as held by TCRdb, lists in-frame sequences with V and J called but not all clones. Of the missing ones, under half trace to an unresolved V gene in checked studies; the others have no known cause. In this sample the table shows roughly 60,000 clones, around four fifths of which occur a single time. 3.5% to 4% of the sample lies in the top ten. In the germline V gene (reference sequence), CDR1 corresponds to SGHKS and CDR2 to YYEKEE. The germline V and J ends show losses of 4 bases and 2 bases respectively, and no gene match explains 4 bases of the junction. Including cysteine and phenylalanine, the CDR3 has 15 amino acids. This entry keeps only the CDR3 DNA: 45 bases, framed from base 1.

The clonotype originates from an adult with an advanced solid tumor such as melanoma, head and neck, liver or kidney cancer. The V and J genes are TRBV5-5 and TRBJ1-3; 9 bases in the junction line up with TRBD1. This specimen was CD4+ or CD8+ T cells sorted from blood, taken in a trial of the OX40 agonist ivuxolimab. The nucleotide sequence is given as TGTGCCAGCAGCAAGGGACAGGGACCTGGAAACACCATATATTTT. Its protein reads: CASSKGQGPGNTIYF.